A single sample gave rise to the 23 T cell receptor beta chains below, sequenced in a study of cytomegalovirus exposure and HLA in healthy donors. Amplification used 60 Vbeta primers and 13 Jbeta primers. Data came from immunoSEQ multiplex PCR; TCRdb stores just in-frame clones and leaves some out. The top ten clones hold less than 9.5% of a sample with 95,000 to 130,000 clones, around 62% of them seen once. Sequenced: PBMCs. These receptors came from a woman in her thirties or forties in good health and CMV-seropositive.

The CDR3 loop is CASSTQSTANYGYTF. CDR3 bases: TGTGCCAGTAGTACCCAATCGACAGCTAACTATGGCTACACCTTC. J is TRBJ1-2 and V is TRBV19; TRBD1 might be the D (5 bases). V was pared by 4 bases and J by 0 bases, with 12 bases between. CDR1 is LNHDA, CDR2 SQIVND, per germline (reference sequence). The CDR3 totals 15 residues.

The gene calls are TRBV2 and TRBJ2-1; 7 bases agree with TRBD2. V trimming: 6 bases; J trimming: 1 base; junction bases outside the gene matches: 6. CDR3 length: 15 amino acids. Looked up from germline, CDR1 is SNHLY and CDR2 is FYNNEI. CDR3 loop: CASSVSGRSYNEQFF. DNA of the CDR3: TGTGCCAGCAGCGTTAGCGGGCGTTCCTACAATGAGCAGTTCTTC. The variable domain in full, completed from reference TRBV2 and TRBJ2-1, reads EPEVTQTPSHQVTQMGQEVILRCVPISNHLYFYWYRQILGQKVEFLVSFYNNEISEKSEIFDDQFSVERPDGSNFTLKIRSTKLEDSAMYFCASSVSGRSYNEQFFGPGTRLTVL.

This clone was counted between two and nine times. The V gene is TRBV28, the J gene TRBJ1-1; TRBD1 matches 10 bases. Germline V gene lookup returns CDR1 MDHEN and CDR2 SYDVKM. The CDR3 runs 14 residues. V lost 5 bases and J lost 5; bases outside the gene matches: 5. The CDR3 DNA is TGTGCCAGCAGTACCCGGGACAGGGGAACTGAAGCTTTCTTT. It encodes CASSTRDRGTEAFF.

The V gene is TRBV5-1, the J gene TRBJ2-1; a weak D match, TRBD2 (5 bases). Germline V gene data show CDR1 as SGHRS and CDR2 as YFSETQ. V was clipped by 4 bases and J by 0 bases, with 14 bases between them. The CDR3 sequence is 16 residues long. The CDR3 DNA reads as TGCGCCAGCAGCATGGCAAGGGAGAGCTCCTACAATGAGCAGTTCTTC. Translated, it gives CASSMARESSYNEQFF.

The CDR3 protein is CASSQGVGRNIQYF. CDR3 nucleotide sequence: TGCGCCAGCAGCCAAGGGGTGGGCAGAAACATTCAGTACTTC. The chain combines TRBV4-3 with TRBJ2-4; D gene uncertain. The ends were cut back, 1 base at V and 6 bases at J, with 10 bases in the middle. The CDR3 length is 14 residues. Germline V gene lookup returns CDR1 LGHNA and CDR2 YSLEER.

The rearrangement joins TRBV28 to TRBJ2-7, with TRBD1 matching over 7 bases. The J segment lost 5 bases and the V segment lost 3 bases, leaving 7 bases of the junction unmatched. CDR3 length equals 14 residues. In germline, CDR1 is MDHEN, CDR2 SYDVKM. The CDR3 region has the DNA TGTGCCAGCAGTTTCACAGGGGCCCCCCACGAGCAGTACTTC. Protein: CASSFTGAPHEQYF.

The CDR3 loop is CASSTSTGQAGELFF. DNA for the CDR3: TGTGCCAGTAGTACCAGCACCGGACAAGCCGGGGAGCTGTTTTTT. The V and J genes are TRBV19 and TRBJ2-2, with a possible D match to TRBD1 (5 bases). The CDR3 covers 15 residues. CDR1 is LNHDA, CDR2 SQIVND, per germline (reference sequence). V gave up 4 bases and J gave up 6 bases, with 15 bases separating them.

This clone has just one count. The chain couples TRBV4-1 to TRBJ2-6; a possible D gene is TRBD1 (5 bases). Trimming removed 1 base at V and 0 bases at J, with 16 bases between. CDR1 MGHRA and CDR2 YSYEKL come from the germline V gene. The length of the CDR3 is 19 residues. As DNA, the CDR3 is TGCGCCAGCAGCCAAGCCCCGGCCAGGGCCCCCTCTGGGGCCAACGTCCTGACTTTC. Translated: CASSQAPARAPSGANVLTF.

V gene TRBV7-9 combines with J gene TRBJ2-4, with 7 nucleotides matching TRBD2. This CDR3 has 14 residues. Germline-derived CDR1 and CDR2 are SEHNR and FQNEAQ (reference sequence). Unmatched junction bases numbered 5, after V lost 1 base and J lost 8 bases. The CDR3, as DNA: TGTGCCAGCAGCTTAGGTCGTCGGGGGGACATTCAGTACTTC. This translates into CASSLGRRGDIQYF.

The rearrangement links TRBV4-1 to TRBJ1-4; 8 bases line up with TRBD1. The CDR3 is made up of 15 amino acids. Losses at the gene ends were 0 bases for V and 8 bases for J; bases not matched to a gene: 5. The germline V gene has CDR1 MGHRA and CDR2 YSYEKL. CDR3 nucleotides: TGCGCCAGCAGCCAAGATTGGGCAGGGGGCGAAAAACTGTTTTTT. Encoded protein: CASSQDWAGGEKLFF.

The CDR3 spells CASSPLAGAYNEQFF. DNA of the CDR3: TGTGCCAGCAGTCCGTTAGCGGGAGCTTACAATGAGCAGTTCTTC. The V call is TRBV27, the J call TRBJ2-1; 9 bases map to TRBD2. After removal of 5 bases from V and 4 bases from J, the junction contained 6 bases not matched to a gene. The CDR3 spans 15 residues. The germline gives CDR1 MNHEY, CDR2 SMNVEV (reference sequence).

The chain is built from TRBV7-3 and TRBJ2-3, with 14 bases matching TRBD2. Per the germline V gene, CDR1 is SGHTA and CDR2 is FQGTGA. The CDR3 is 19 residues long. Trimming cost V 4 bases and J 0 bases; bases outside gene matches: 9. CDR3 in DNA: TGTGCCAGCAGCTCCGCGACTAGCGGGAGGGCCCCTAGCACAGATACGCAGTATTTT. This codes for CASSSATSGRAPSTDTQYF.

V is TRBV1 and J is TRBJ2-5; TRBD1 is the table's D call and was not checked against the DNA. The assigned J gene may be wrong: the sequence end matches TRBJ2-7 better. TRBV1 is annotated as a pseudogene. The CDR3 runs 15 residues. CDR3 sequence reads: CTSSHDRTEPYEQYF. CDR3 nucleotide sequence: TGCACCAGCAGCCATGACCGGACAGAACCCTACGAGCAGTACTTC.

The V call is TRBV19, the J call TRBJ1-2, with TRBD1 as a possible D gene (6 bases). The CDR3 covers 11 residues. Trimming left V 7 bases short and J 8 bases short, with 11 bases between. The germline V gene has CDR1 LNHDA and CDR2 SQIVND (reference sequence). The CDR3 DNA follows: TGTGCCAGTAATCGGGGGGGCGGCTACACCTTC. Translated: CASNRGGGYTF.

As for this clone: The same CDR3 also results from other DNA sequences found in this sample. The genes are TRBV4-1 and TRBJ2-7, with a possible D match to TRBD1 (6 bases). The CDR3 covers 15 residues. Trimming stripped 4 bases from V and 5 bases from J, with 18 bases between. The germline gives CDR1 MGHRA, CDR2 YSYEKL. The CDR3 loop is CASSLPVGGFHEQYF. CDR3 sequence (DNA): TGCGCCAGCAGCCTCCCGGTAGGGGGTTTCCACGAGCAGTACTTC.

This clone was seen a single time. The gene calls are TRBV7-2 and TRBJ2-1, with D possibly matching TRBD2 (6 bases). The germline CDR1 and CDR2 sequences are SGHTA and FQGNSA. V lost 1 base to trimming and J lost 0 bases, with 13 bases between them. The CDR3 consists of 17 residues. This chain's CDR3 is CASSLEWVTSSYNEQFF. The CDR3 nucleotides are TGTGCCAGCAGCTTAGAGTGGGTGACTAGCTCCTACAATGAGCAGTTCTTC.

The genes are TRBV6-6 and TRBJ2-7; D possibly corresponds to TRBD1 (5 bases). From germline, CDR1 is MNHNY and CDR2 SVGAGI (reference sequence). The CDR3 is made up of 16 amino acids. V was cut by 2 bases and J by 6 bases, with 20 bases left in between. The CDR3 here is CASSYEVAGNAVEQYF. CDR3 DNA: TGTGCCAGCAGTTACGAAGTGGCAGGGAACGCCGTCGAGCAGTACTTC.

This chain uses TRBV5-4 with TRBJ2-7, with 8 bases identical to TRBD1. Germline lookup yields CDR1 SGHNT and CDR2 YYREEE (reference sequence). This CDR3 region has 14 residues. Germline trimming cut 4 bases from V and 2 bases from J; bases unmatched to any gene: 5. The CDR3 DNA reads TGTGCCAGCAGCCCCGGGACAGGACCCTACGAGCAGTACTTC. It codes for CASSPGTGPYEQYF.

The chain recombines TRBV5-4 with TRBJ2-1; 9 bases map to TRBD2. Per germline, CDR1 SGHNT and CDR2 YYREEE (reference sequence). Trimming removed 4 bases from V and 5 bases from J; junction bases left unmatched: 7. The CDR3 contains 15 residues. Written as DNA, the CDR3 is TGTGCCAGCAGCCTGGGGCTAGCGGGAAACAATGAGCAGTTCTTC. Amino acids: CASSLGLAGNNEQFF.

This clone has just a few counts. The chain combines TRBV29-1 with TRBJ2-5, with TRBD2 matching 7 bases. Trimming took 4 bases from V and 7 from J; bases not matched to a gene: 33. The germline CDR1 and CDR2 sequences are SQVTM and ANQGSEA. The CDR3 has 21 residues. CDR3 region: CSVVSAGERGGAGSHLGTQYF. CDR3 sequence (DNA): TGCAGCGTTGTATCGGCAGGCGAGCGGGGAGGAGCGGGGAGTCATTTGGGGACCCAGTACTTC.

The genes are TRBV27 and TRBJ1-1, with D perhaps matching TRBD1 (5 bases). V lost 2 bases and J lost 4, with 11 bases in between. This CDR3 has 14 amino acids. Per the germline V gene, CDR1 is MNHEY and CDR2 is SMNVEV (reference sequence). For the CDR3, the DNA is TGTGCCAGCAGTTTAGCGGGGGAGGGCACTGAAGCTTTCTTT. Its protein product is CASSLAGEGTEAFF.

V and J are TRBV30 and TRBJ2-2, with D unresolved. CDR1 is GTSNPN and CDR2 is SVGIG in the germline V gene (reference sequence). V gave up 4 bases and J gave up 8 bases, with 17 bases separating them. This CDR3 spans 14 amino acids. The CDR3 loop reads CAWKTAENSGELFF. Here the CDR3 DNA reads TGTGCCTGGAAGACTGCGGAAAACTCTGGGGAGCTGTTTTTT.

This rearrangement joins TRBV19 to TRBJ1-1; 9 positions agree with TRBD1. CDR3 length: 16 residues. V was clipped by 6 bases and J by 6 bases; unmatched bases: 14. Germline V gene data show CDR1 as LNHDA and CDR2 as SQIVND (reference sequence). The CDR3 loop reads CASRLTPGTGKAEAFF. DNA of the CDR3: TGTGCCAGTAGACTCACCCCCGGGACAGGGAAGGCTGAAGCTTTCTTT.